What follows are 17 T cell receptor beta chains derived from one specimen sequenced in a study of glioma-infiltrating T cells after dendritic cell vaccination. Sequenced by immunoSEQ multiplex PCR; TCRdb stores in-frame clones only, minus some. Seen here are about 96,000 clones, 75% to 85% observed once, and the top ten hold almost 6%. Material: blood, obtained before dendritic cell vaccination. These receptors were taken from a human donor with glioblastoma.

This clone was counted a few times. The chain employs TRBV6-5 and TRBJ2-1; TRBD1 agrees at 9 bases. This CDR3 is 15 amino acids long. The germline V gene encodes CDR1 MNHEY and CDR2 SVGAGI. Trimming cost V 6 bases and J 2 bases; bases outside gene matches: 5. CDR3 coding DNA: TGTGCCAGCAGGTCGACAGGGGGAACCTACAATGAGCAGTTCTTC. It translates to CASRSTGGTYNEQFF.

The chain employs TRBV5-1 and TRBJ2-1; a weak D match, TRBD1 (6 bases). Germline V gene sequence: CDR1 SGHRS, CDR2 YFSETQ. CDR3 length equals 18 residues. Trimming shortened V by 0 bases and J by 0 bases, and 16 bases separated the two germline ends. This CDR3 reads CASSLGRMDSFSYNEQFF. As DNA, the CDR3 is TGCGCCAGCAGCTTGGGAAGGATGGACAGTTTCTCCTACAATGAGCAGTTCTTC.

This sequence joins TRBV6-5 and TRBJ1-5, with unresolved D. From germline, CDR1 is MNHEY and CDR2 SVGAGI. The CDR3 sequence is 15 residues long. Trimming took 8 bases from V and 3 from J, leaving 17 bases between them. The CDR3 sequence: CASRSGAVSNQPQHF. In nucleotides, the CDR3 is TGTGCCAGCCGGTCGGGTGCGGTGTCCAATCAGCCCCAGCATTTT.

The chain combines TRBV5-3 with TRBJ1-1, with a weak D call TRBD1 (6 bases). TRBV5-3 counts as an open reading frame of uncertain function. CDR3 length: 17 amino acids. V lost 2 bases to trimming and J lost 0 bases, with 17 bases between them. The CDR3 is CARSFRDKFYLNTEAFF. CDR3 bases: TGTGCCAGAAGCTTCCGGGACAAATTCTACCTGAACACTGAAGCTTTCTTT.

V and J are TRBV2 and TRBJ2-5, with D possibly TRBD1 on 9 matching bases. V lost 10 bases, J lost 3 bases, and 21 bases lay in between. CDR1 is SNHLY and CDR2 is FYNNEI in the germline V gene. The CDR3 length is 15 residues. CDR3 sequence (DNA): TGTGCCAATCGGGGGGGACAGGGAGGGAAAGAGACCCAGTACTTC. It specifies CANRGGQGGKETQYF.

This clone appeared once. CDR3 sequence: CAWTPAGEWRMLIVTEAFF. The CDR3 region has the DNA TGTGCCTGGACCCCGGCCGGGGAATGGCGAATGCTAATCGTCACTGAAGCTTTCTTT. The chain couples TRBV30 to TRBJ1-1; D is unresolved. Trimming removed 4 bases from V and 4 bases from J, with 31 bases in between. Germline V gene sequence: CDR1 GTSNPN, CDR2 SVGIG (reference sequence). The CDR3 contains 19 residues.

The chain couples TRBV28 to TRBJ2-7; D is unclear. Germline lookup yields CDR1 MDHEN and CDR2 SYDVKM. The CDR3 has 13 amino acids. V lost 6 bases and J 5 bases, leaving 14 bases between the germline ends. CDR3 nucleotides: TGTGCCAGCAGCCCTCCCGCGCGAAACGAGCAGTACTTC. Protein sequence: CASSPPARNEQYF.

The V gene is TRBV6-1, the J gene TRBJ2-7; TRBD2 agrees at 11 bases. This CDR3 has 19 residues. Per germline, CDR1 MNHNS and CDR2 SASEGT. The V gene end was trimmed by 4 bases and the J gene end by 0 bases; junction bases not matched to a gene: 14. The CDR3 DNA reads TGTGCCAGCAGTGCATCGACAGGAAGACTAGCGGGGTCCTCCTACGAGCAGTACTTC. The encoded protein is CASSASTGRLAGSSYEQYF.

V is TRBV19 and J is TRBJ1-1, with a possible D match to TRBD1 (5 bases). Looked up from germline, CDR1 is LNHDA and CDR2 is SQIVND (reference sequence). CDR3 length: 15 amino acids. V lost 2 bases and J 1 base, leaving 11 bases between the germline ends. CDR3 nucleotides: TGTGCCAGTAGTATATCCGGGGGACCGAACACTGAAGCTTTCTTT. Protein sequence: CASSISGGPNTEAFF.

The chain has TRBV9 and TRBJ1-3, with 9 bases identical to TRBD1. Per germline, CDR1 SGDLS and CDR2 YYNGEE. J lost 0 bases, V lost 4 bases, and 5 bases had no gene match. The CDR3 has 16 residues. In DNA form, the CDR3 reads TGTGCCAGCAGCCGGGGACAGGGACTCTCTGGAAACACCATATATTTT. As protein: CASSRGQGLSGNTIYF.

The V gene is TRBV28, the J gene TRBJ1-1; tentatively, D is TRBD1 (6 bases). Germline CDR1 is MDHEN and CDR2 is SYDVKM. The CDR3 totals 16 residues. V gave up 6 bases and J gave up 1 base, with 18 bases separating them. The CDR3 protein is CASRSLYREQNTEAFF. The CDR3 DNA reads TGTGCCAGCAGGTCATTATACAGGGAACAGAACACTGAAGCTTTCTTT.

This clone appeared a single time. The chain is built from TRBV5-1 and TRBJ2-7; 8 nucleotides align to TRBD1. V lost 3 bases to trimming and J lost 6 bases; unmatched junction nucleotides: 8. This CDR3 has 14 residues. CDR1 is SGHRS, CDR2 YFSETQ, per germline. This chain's CDR3 is CASSSGQGIPEQYF. CDR3 DNA: TGCGCCAGCAGCTCCGGACAGGGAATTCCCGAGCAGTACTTC.

The chain carries TRBV2 and TRBJ1-5; the match to TRBD1 covers 8 bases. The CDR3 has 15 residues. The junction had 6 bases not matched to a gene; V was cut back by 3 bases and J by 5 bases. Germline V lookup: CDR1 SNHLY, CDR2 FYNNEI. The CDR3 region is CASSDRQGLHQPQHF. The CDR3 DNA follows: TGTGCCAGCAGTGACAGACAGGGGTTGCATCAGCCCCAGCATTTT.

This chain joins TRBV10-1 and TRBJ1-1; D is uncertain. The CDR3 spans 11 residues. Trimming pared 8 bases from V and 2 bases from J, leaving 6 bases between. The V gene's germline CDR1 is WNHNN and CDR2 SYGVQD (reference sequence). CDR3 amino acids: CASSPNTEAFF. The CDR3 DNA reads TGCGCCAGCTCCCCTAACACTGAAGCTTTCTTT.

The sample holds one count of this clone. V and J are TRBV5-8 and TRBJ1-1, with D possibly being TRBD1 (6 bases). The CDR3 is made up of 15 amino acids. The ends were cut back, 0 bases at V and 0 bases at J, with 9 bases in the middle. Germline assignment: CDR1 SGHTS and CDR2 YDEGEE. Written as DNA, the CDR3 is TGTGCCAGCAGCTTGGCAGGGGATCTGAACACTGAAGCTTTCTTT. Its translation is CASSLAGDLNTEAFF.

This chain uses TRBV6-1 with TRBJ1-5; 7 bases map to TRBD1. The CDR3 loop spans 14 amino acids. Germline CDR1 and CDR2: MNHNS and SASEGT. V trimming: 7 bases; J trimming: 4 bases; junction bases outside the gene matches: 7. CDR3 residues: CASIQTGRNQPQHF. The CDR3 bases are TGTGCCAGCATTCAGACAGGGAGGAATCAGCCCCAGCATTTT.

Concerning this clone itself: The sample holds other DNA sequences that translate to the same CDR3. The chain carries TRBV29-1 and TRBJ2-7; 9 bases fit TRBD1. Germline V gene lookup returns CDR1 SQVTM and CDR2 ANQGSEA. This CDR3 spans 12 amino acids. After removal of 6 bases from V and 4 bases from J, the junction contained 4 bases not matched to a gene. CDR3 in DNA: TGCAGCGTGGACAGGGGAGGTTACGAGCAGTACTTC. It yields the protein CSVDRGGYEQYF.